This T cell receptor beta chain was sequenced for a study of T cell responses to AZD1222 COVID-19 vaccine. The study, taken as a whole, reports: Among spike-specific TCRs, nearly half reportedly target unmutated variant regions. Clonal diversity was possibly underestimated, and white British individuals and females predominated among donors. Vaccine-related CD4 TCRs covered spike, predominating at 160-218 and 743-854. AZD1222 recipients seropositive at baseline numbered only five or six.

This clone was recorded a few times. Its specificity is unknown. Clones were sequenced by immunoSEQ multiplex PCR, and TCRdb holds only the in-frame ones, with some missing. The table has 90,000 to 150,000 clones, just over 85% seen once. The sequences come from peripheral blood, collected on day 0 of AZD1222 vaccination. The sequence was collected from an adult in good health.

The CDR3 DNA reads as TGTGCCAGCAGCTACGTAACGGAGGGCGGACTAGAAGCTTTCTTT. This sequence encodes CASSYVTEGGLEAFF. V usage is TRBV7-2 and J usage is TRBJ1-1; D not certain. V lost 4 bases, J lost 8 bases, and 20 bases lay in between. The CDR3 is made up of 15 amino acids. Germline V CDR1 and CDR2: SGHTA, FQGNSA.